This paragraph covers one T cell receptor (beta chain) sequence. Its antigen is still unknown. This record comes from a study of cytomegalovirus exposure and HLA in healthy donors. Study context: The same platform as the approximately 670 first-cohort repertoires was used for the 95 to 150 validation repertoires, a later analysis reported. Overall study results and limits: The authors enumerated 150 to 200 TCR beta chains as linked to cytomegalovirus.

Germline lookup yields CDR1 MNHEY and CDR2 SVGAGI. V was clipped by 7 bases and J by 0 bases, with 8 bases between them. This CDR3 spans 13 amino acids. The assay was immunoSEQ multiplex PCR, and TCRdb's table has in-frame clones only and misses some. The sample shows some 150,000 clones, 75% to 90% of them seen only once. The genes are TRBV6-5 and TRBJ2-3, with D perhaps matching TRBD1 (6 bases). The source material was PBMCs. The TCR comes from a woman younger than 30 in good health and CMV-seropositive. Written as DNA, the CDR3 is TGTGCCAGCAATAGGGGGAGCACAGATACGCAGTATTTT. Translated: CASNRGSTDTQYF.